This TCR beta chain stems from a study of cytomegalovirus exposure and HLA in healthy donors. As to this clone: The antigen remains unidentified.

PCR was performed using 60 Vbeta and 13 Jbeta primers. Clones were read by immunoSEQ multiplex PCR, and TCRdb kept only the in-frame ones, dropping some. The profile shows 200,000 to 250,000 clones, approximately 80% of them singletons. Looked up from germline, CDR1 is SEHNR and CDR2 is FQNEAQ (reference sequence). The V and J ends lost 3 bases and 7 bases, in that order; junction bases with no gene match: 8. This CDR3 has 15 amino acids. Overall study results and limits: In a later analysis, TCR beta V- and J-gene trimming was associated with a missense DCLRE1C variant.

This chain links TRBV7-9 with TRBJ2-1, with 8 positions matching TRBD1. The sequence was collected from a middle-aged woman in good health and CMV-seronegative. The specimen was PBMCs. CDR3: CASSFSQGAWNEQFF. CDR3 bases: TGTGCCAGCAGCTTTAGCCAGGGGGCTTGGAATGAGCAGTTCTTC.